One and the same sample provided the 11 T cell receptor beta chains below, sequenced in a study of cytomegalovirus exposure and HLA in healthy donors. The data were produced by immunoSEQ multiplex PCR, yet TCRdb's version contains in-frame clones alone and is incomplete. The profile shows 150,000 or so clones, nearly 90% of them singletons. The sample was PBMCs. These receptors were obtained from a woman younger than 35 in good health and CMV-seronegative.

The gene calls are TRBV10-1 and TRBJ2-1; 9 bases align to TRBD2. CDR1 and CDR2 from the germline V gene are WNHNN and SYGVQD (reference sequence). The CDR3 totals 17 residues. J was trimmed by 4 bases and V by 2 bases; bases with no gene match: 9. The CDR3 loop is CASSEGPQLAGYNEQFF. The CDR3 coding sequence is TGCGCCAGCAGTGAGGGTCCCCAGCTAGCGGGGTACAATGAGCAGTTCTTC.

In this sample, this clone turned up once. Here the CDR3 reads CASSPTGGDGYTF. The DNA of the CDR3 is TGCGCCAGCAGCCCTACAGGGGGCGATGGCTACACCTTC. The V and J genes are TRBV5-1 and TRBJ1-2, with 9 bases fitting TRBD1. Germline values: CDR1 SGHRS, CDR2 YFSETQ. The CDR3 contains 13 residues. Trimming took 4 bases from V and 6 from J; bases not matched to a gene: 4.

This clone appeared a single time. V gene TRBV2 combines with J gene TRBJ1-3; the D is unclear. The CDR3 is made up of 11 amino acids. Germline V gene lookup returns CDR1 SNHLY and CDR2 FYNNEI. V shed 5 bases and J shed 4 bases, with 3 bases lying between them. The CDR3 loop is CASSPGNTIYF. DNA of the CDR3: TGTGCCAGCAGTCCGGGAAACACCATATATTTT. Drawing the rest from reference TRBV2 and TRBJ1-3, the complete variable domain is EPEVTQTPSHQVTQMGQEVILRCVPISNHLYFYWYRQILGQKVEFLVSFYNNEISEKSEIFDDQFSVERPDGSNFTLKIRSTKLEDSAMYFCASSPGNTIYFGEGSWLTVV.

V usage is TRBV29-1 and J usage is TRBJ1-3; TRBD1 might be the D (5 bases). CDR1 and CDR2 (germline): SQVTM, ANQGSEA. The germline V and J ends were trimmed by 7 bases and 1 base, with 8 bases remaining between them. CDR3 size: 12 residues. The CDR3 spells CSAQGSGNTIYF. CDR3 bases: TGCAGCGCGCAGGGTTCTGGAAACACCATATATTTT.

CDR3 DNA sequence: TGTGCCAGCCGGACAGGATGGCAGCCCCAGCATTTT. Translation gives CASRTGWQPQHF. The chain combines TRBV27 with TRBJ1-5; TRBD1 matches 7 bases. Germline-derived CDR1 and CDR2 are MNHEY and SMNVEV (reference sequence). The CDR3 sequence is 12 residues long. The trim removed 8 bases at V and 7 bases at J, leaving 5 bases unmatched.

The CDR3 DNA reads as TGTGCCAGCAGTGGAGGGGGCCCACTGATTAATCAGCCCCAGCATTTT. Amino acids: CASSGGGPLINQPQHF. The chain combines TRBV2 with TRBJ1-5; 7 nucleotides agree with TRBD1. Germline V gives CDR1 SNHLY, CDR2 FYNNEI. The length of the CDR3 is 16 residues. The junction had 10 bases not matched to a gene; V was cut back by 4 bases and J by 4 bases.

The gene calls are TRBV5-1 and TRBJ2-7; weak D call: TRBD1 (5 bases). Germline lookup yields CDR1 SGHRS and CDR2 YFSETQ. Between the trimmed V and J ends, which lost 4 bases and 1 base, there was a span of 15 bases. The CDR3 runs 15 residues. In DNA, the CDR3 is TGCGCCAGCAGCGCGAGTCAGGGAAGATCCTACGAGCAGTACTTC. Amino acid sequence: CASSASQGRSYEQYF.

As for this clone: The germline gene is not matched at one end of the junction; a read error may be the cause. The V gene is TRBV2, the J gene TRBJ1-1, with a weak D call TRBD1 (6 bases). The CDR3 has 16 residues. Per the germline V gene, CDR1 is SNHLY and CDR2 is FYNNEI. The CDR3 is CANSSSRTATNTEAFF. The CDR3 DNA reads TGTGCCAACAGTTCGTCCCGGACAGCGACGAACACTGAAGCTTTCTTT.

This clone is a singleton in its sample. The chain carries TRBV18 and TRBJ1-2; a possible D gene is TRBD1 (5 bases). Between the trimmed V and J ends, which lost 2 bases and 3 bases, there was a span of 16 bases. CDR1 is KGHSH and CDR2 is LQKENI in the germline V gene. The length of the CDR3 is 16 residues. As DNA, the CDR3 is TGTGCCAGCTCACCATCGGAAGGCAGGGAAGACTATGGCTACACCTTC. It codes for CASSPSEGREDYGYTF.

Only one count was recorded for this clone. This sequence joins TRBV2 and TRBJ1-3; possible D gene TRBD1, 5 bases. The V gene lost 2 bases and the J gene lost 2 bases, with 16 bases spanning the gap. Germline V gives CDR1 SNHLY, CDR2 FYNNEI. The CDR3 has 17 amino acids. The CDR3 is CASSEFGQGFTGNTIYF. CDR3 nucleotides: TGTGCCAGCAGTGAATTTGGGCAGGGCTTTACTGGAAACACCATATATTTT.

The V gene is TRBV19, the J gene TRBJ1-5, with 10 bases that match TRBD1. The CDR3 consists of 17 residues. V was pared by 5 bases and J by 3 bases, with 10 bases of the junction left unmatched. Germline V CDR1 and CDR2: LNHDA, SQIVND (reference sequence). The CDR3 sequence: CASSSGTGVSPNQPQHF. The CDR3 DNA follows: TGTGCCAGTAGTTCCGGGACAGGGGTTTCCCCCAATCAGCCCCAGCATTTT.